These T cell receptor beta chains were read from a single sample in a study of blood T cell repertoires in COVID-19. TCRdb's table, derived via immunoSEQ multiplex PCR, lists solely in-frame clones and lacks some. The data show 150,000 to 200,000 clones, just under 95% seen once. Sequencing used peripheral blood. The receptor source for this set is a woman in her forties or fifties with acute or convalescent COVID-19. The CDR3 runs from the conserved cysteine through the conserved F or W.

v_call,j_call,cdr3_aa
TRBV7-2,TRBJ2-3,CASRKGGPTTDTQYF
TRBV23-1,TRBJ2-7,CASSQSDSRSYEQYF
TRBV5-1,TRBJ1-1,CASSLGIESRVTEAFF
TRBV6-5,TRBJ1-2,CASRDRGYYGYTF
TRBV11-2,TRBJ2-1,CASSPLRGGNNEQFF
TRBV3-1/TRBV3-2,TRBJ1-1,CASSQESGTGGTEAFF
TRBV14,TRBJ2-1,CASSQEAGRVFYNEQFF
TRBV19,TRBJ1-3,CASSQWETGNTIYF
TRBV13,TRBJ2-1,CASSLGAGDEQFF
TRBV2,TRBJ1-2,CASSEGLLSGYGYTF
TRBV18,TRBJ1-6,CASSPGPPNSPLHF
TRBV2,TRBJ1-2,CASSEWGQGGYGYTF
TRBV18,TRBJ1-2,CASSYRGGYGYTF
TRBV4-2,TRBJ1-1,CASSRTGSTEAFF
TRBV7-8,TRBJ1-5,CASSLAGQLTNQPQHF
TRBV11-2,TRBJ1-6,CASSLVRTGNSPLHF
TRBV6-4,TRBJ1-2,CASSVERQSYGYTF
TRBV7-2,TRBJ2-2,CASSLEGRGRVGELFF
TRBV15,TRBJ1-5,CATSRERTGRQPQHF
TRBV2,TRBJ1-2,CASSEAGTVGGYTF
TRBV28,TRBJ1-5,CASSFGGGQPQHF
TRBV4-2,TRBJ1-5,CASSQVQGQPQHF
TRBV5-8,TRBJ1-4,CASSFPPGQGASEKLFF
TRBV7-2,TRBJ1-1,CASSSQGSDTEAFF
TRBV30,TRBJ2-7,CAWRLNYEQYF
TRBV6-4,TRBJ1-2,CASSRETGPNYGYTF
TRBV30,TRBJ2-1,CAWLLGGSYNEQFF
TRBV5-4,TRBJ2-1,CASSLLGGYEQFF
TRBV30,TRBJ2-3,CASGAGGNTDTQYF
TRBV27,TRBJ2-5,CASSFHGPQETQYF
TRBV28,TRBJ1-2,CASSPTQGTYGYTF
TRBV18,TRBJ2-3,CASSLTGGTDTQYF
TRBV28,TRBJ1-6,CASRSPLGDNSPLHF
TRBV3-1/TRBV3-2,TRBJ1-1,CASSQDWDREMNTEAFF
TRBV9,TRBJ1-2,CASSSSYGYTF
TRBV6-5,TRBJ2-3,CASRSRGTTDTQYF
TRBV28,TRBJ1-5,CASNSAGVSNQPQHF
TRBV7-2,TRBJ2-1,CASSLAGTSGINNEQFF
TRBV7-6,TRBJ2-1,CASSSGTSGKSSYNEQFF
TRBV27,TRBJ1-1,CASHRKKGTEAFF
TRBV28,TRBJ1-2,CALGHRSYGYTF
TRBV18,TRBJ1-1,CASGDRSNTEAFF
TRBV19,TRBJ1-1,CASSTYSTEAFF
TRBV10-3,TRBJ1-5,CAISESTLSLDQPQHF
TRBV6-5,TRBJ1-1,CASIGRGSTEAFF
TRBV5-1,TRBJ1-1,CASSLGDLNTEAFF
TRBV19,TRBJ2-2,CASSIQDYTGELFF
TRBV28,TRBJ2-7,CATLLAGGPYEQYF
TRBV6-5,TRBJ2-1,CASSPGGERQFF
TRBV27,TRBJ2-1,CAGTMTSGVNNEQFF
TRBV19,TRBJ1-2,CAIRRGSYGYTF
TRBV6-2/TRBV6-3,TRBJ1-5,CASSSGQAQHF